This TCR beta chain was sequenced in a study of blood T cell repertoires in COVID-19. Clones were sequenced by immunoSEQ multiplex PCR, and TCRdb holds only the in-frame ones, with some missing. Of 100,000 to 150,000 clones detected, roughly four fifths appear once; the ten largest clones hold under 3%. Sequenced material: peripheral blood. This sequence was found in a man aged 45-60 years with acute or convalescent COVID-19.

CDR3: CATSDPSGGTDTQYF. CDR3 nucleotide sequence: TGTGCCACCAGTGATCCTAGCGGGGGAACAGATACGCAGTATTTT. This rearrangement joins TRBV24-1 to TRBJ2-3, with 10 bases identical to TRBD2. Germline CDR1 reads KGHDR; CDR2 reads SFDVKD. The CDR3 consists of 15 residues. Trimming took 3 bases from V and 3 from J; bases not matched to a gene: 2.